This T cell receptor beta chain was captured by sequencing in a study of T cells after yellow fever vaccination. Overall study context: Fractions with few cells were prepared using SMART-Seq v4 Ultra Low Input. Notes on the study in general: Re-detected after boosting: most primary clones, 96% of CD4 and about 90% of CD8. Weaker in magnitude, the secondary response showed a faster peak on day 5 versus 15.

For this clonotype: Its antigen is as yet unknown.

Per germline, CDR1 SGHNT and CDR2 YYREEE (reference sequence). CDR3 size: 14 residues. V was clipped by 3 bases and J by 7 bases, with 13 bases between them. TCRdb ran MiXCR on the 5' RACE reads and lists one entry per CDR3 protein. The sample has 400,000 or so distinct CDR3 sequences, 15% to 20% seen once. The chain employs TRBV5-4 and TRBJ2-2; tentatively, D is TRBD2 (5 bases). Sequenced material: PBMCs, taken before the yellow fever booster vaccination. This receptor was identified in a man aged 18 to 35 who received the YFV17D yellow fever vaccine. CDR3 loop: CASSSGIAIGELFF. The DNA of the CDR3 is TGTGCCAGCAGCTCCGGGATTGCTATCGGGGAGCTGTTTTTT. Full variable domain (remainder filled in from reference TRBV5-4 and TRBJ2-2): ETGVTQSPTHLIKTRGQQVTLRCSSQSGHNTVSWYQQALGQGPQFIFQYYREEENGRGNFPPRFSGLQFPNYSSELNVNALELDDSALYLCASSSGIAIGELFFGEGSRLTVL.